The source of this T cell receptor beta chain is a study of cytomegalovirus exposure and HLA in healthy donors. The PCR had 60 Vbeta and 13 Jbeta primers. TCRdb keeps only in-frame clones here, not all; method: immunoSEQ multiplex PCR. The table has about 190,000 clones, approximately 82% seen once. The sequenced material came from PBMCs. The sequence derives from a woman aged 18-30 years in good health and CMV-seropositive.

The CDR3 DNA sequence: TGTGCCAGCACAGCCGAGCGGGGGCGAAGGGATGAGCAGTTCTTC. Encoded protein: CASTAERGRRDEQFF. The gene calls are TRBV28 and TRBJ2-1; 8 bases are shared with TRBD2. The CDR3 sequence is 15 residues long. Per the germline V gene, CDR1 is MDHEN and CDR2 is SYDVKM. Germline trimming cut 7 bases from V and 8 bases from J; bases unmatched to any gene: 13.